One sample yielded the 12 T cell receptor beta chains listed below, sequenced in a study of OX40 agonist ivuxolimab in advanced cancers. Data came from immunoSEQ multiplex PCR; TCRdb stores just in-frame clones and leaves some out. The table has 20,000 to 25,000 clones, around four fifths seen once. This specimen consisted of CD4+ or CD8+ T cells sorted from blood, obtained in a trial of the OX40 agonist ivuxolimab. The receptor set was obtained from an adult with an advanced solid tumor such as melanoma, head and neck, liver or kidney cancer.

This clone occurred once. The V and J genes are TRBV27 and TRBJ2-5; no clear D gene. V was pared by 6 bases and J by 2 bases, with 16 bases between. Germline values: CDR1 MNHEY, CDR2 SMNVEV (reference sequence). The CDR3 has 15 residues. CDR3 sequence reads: CASRTPTRLQETQYF. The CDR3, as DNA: TGTGCCAGCAGGACCCCCACCAGGTTGCAAGAGACCCAGTACTTC.

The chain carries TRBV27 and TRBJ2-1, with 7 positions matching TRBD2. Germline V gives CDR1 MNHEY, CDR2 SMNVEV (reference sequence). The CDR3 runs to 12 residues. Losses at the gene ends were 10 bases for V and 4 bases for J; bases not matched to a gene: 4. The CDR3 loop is CATGGGYNEQFF. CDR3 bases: TGTGCCACCGGGGGAGGGTACAATGAGCAGTTCTTC.

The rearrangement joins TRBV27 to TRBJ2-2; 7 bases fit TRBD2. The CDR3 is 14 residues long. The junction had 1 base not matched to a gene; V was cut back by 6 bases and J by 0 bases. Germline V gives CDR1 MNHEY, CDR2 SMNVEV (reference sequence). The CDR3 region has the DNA TGTGCCAGCAGGGGACTACCGAACACCGGGGAGCTGTTTTTT. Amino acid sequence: CASRGLPNTGELFF.

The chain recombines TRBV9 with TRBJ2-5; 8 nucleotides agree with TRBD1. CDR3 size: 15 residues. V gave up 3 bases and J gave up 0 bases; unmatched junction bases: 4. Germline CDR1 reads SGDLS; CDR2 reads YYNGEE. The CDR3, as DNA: TGTGCCAGCAGCGAGGGACAGGCTCACCAAGAGACCCAGTACTTC. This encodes CASSEGQAHQETQYF.

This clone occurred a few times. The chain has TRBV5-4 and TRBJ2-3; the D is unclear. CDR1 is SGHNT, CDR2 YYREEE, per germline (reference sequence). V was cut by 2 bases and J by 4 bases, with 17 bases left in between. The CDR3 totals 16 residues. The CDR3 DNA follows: TGTGCCAGCAGCTTTGGGCCCCTTAATTCGCCAGATACGCAGTATTTT. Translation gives CASSFGPLNSPDTQYF.

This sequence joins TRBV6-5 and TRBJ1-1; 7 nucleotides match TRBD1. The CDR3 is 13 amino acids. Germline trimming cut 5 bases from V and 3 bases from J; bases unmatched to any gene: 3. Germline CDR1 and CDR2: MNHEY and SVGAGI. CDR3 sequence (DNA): TGTGCCAGCAGTACGACAGGGTACACTGAAGCTTTCTTT. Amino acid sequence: CASSTTGYTEAFF.

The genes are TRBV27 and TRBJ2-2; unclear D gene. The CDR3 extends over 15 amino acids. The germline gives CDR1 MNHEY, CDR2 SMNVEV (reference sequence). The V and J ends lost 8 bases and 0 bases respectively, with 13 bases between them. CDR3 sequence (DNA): TGTGCCAGCGCCCCACTGGTGACGAACACCGGGGAGCTGTTTTTT. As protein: CASAPLVTNTGELFF.

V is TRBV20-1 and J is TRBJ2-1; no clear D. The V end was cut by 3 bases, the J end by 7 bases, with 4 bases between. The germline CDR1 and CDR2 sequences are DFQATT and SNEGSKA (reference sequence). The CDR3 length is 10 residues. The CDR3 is CSARENEQFF. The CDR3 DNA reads TGCAGTGCTAGGGAAAATGAGCAGTTCTTC.

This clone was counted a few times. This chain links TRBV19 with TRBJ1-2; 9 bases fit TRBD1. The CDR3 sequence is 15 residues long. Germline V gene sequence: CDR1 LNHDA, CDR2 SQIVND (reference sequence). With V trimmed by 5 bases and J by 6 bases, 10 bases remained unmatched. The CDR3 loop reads CASSPTGGPIDGYTF. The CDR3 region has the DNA TGTGCCAGTAGTCCGACAGGGGGACCGATCGATGGCTACACCTTC.

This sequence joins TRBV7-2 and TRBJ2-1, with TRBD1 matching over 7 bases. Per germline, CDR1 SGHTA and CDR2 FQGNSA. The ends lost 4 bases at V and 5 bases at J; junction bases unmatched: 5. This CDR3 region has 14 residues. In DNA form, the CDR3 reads TGTGCCAGCAGCTCAACTACAGGGGACAATGAGCAGTTCTTC. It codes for CASSSTTGDNEQFF.

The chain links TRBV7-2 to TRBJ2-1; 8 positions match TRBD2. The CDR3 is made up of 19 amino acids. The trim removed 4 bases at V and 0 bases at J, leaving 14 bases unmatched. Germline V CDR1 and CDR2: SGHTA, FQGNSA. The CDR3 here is CASSSRGGLATSSYNEQFF. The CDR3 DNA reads TGTGCCAGCAGCTCCAGGGGAGGACTAGCAACTAGCTCCTACAATGAGCAGTTCTTC.

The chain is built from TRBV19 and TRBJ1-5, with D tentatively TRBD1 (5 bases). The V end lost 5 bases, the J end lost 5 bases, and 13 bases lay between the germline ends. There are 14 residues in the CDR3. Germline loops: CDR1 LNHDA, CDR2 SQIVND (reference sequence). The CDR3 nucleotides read TGTGCCAGTAGTGGACGCCAGGGAGATCAGCCCCAGCATTTT. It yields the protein CASSGRQGDQPQHF.